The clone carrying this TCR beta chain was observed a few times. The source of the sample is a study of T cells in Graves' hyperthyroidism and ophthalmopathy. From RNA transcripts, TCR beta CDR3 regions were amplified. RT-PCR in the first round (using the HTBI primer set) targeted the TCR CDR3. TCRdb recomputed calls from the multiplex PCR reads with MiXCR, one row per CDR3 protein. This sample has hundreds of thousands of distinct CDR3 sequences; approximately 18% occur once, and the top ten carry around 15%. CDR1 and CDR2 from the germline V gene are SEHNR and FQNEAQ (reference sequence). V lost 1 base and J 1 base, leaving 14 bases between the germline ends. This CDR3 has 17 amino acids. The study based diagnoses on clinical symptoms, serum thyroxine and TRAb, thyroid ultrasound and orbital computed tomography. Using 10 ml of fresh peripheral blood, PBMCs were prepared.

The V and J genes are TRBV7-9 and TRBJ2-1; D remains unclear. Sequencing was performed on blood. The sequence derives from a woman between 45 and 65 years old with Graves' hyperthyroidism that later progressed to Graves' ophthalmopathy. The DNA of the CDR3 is TGTGCCAGCAGCTTAGGGCCGGCCGTGGGTTCCTACAATGAGCAGTTCTTC. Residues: CASSLGPAVGSYNEQFF.